The sequence of this TCR beta chain was determined in a study of CD8+ T cells in alopecia areata. Across the whole study: Those treated were given oral tofacitinib at 5 to 10 mg twice daily.

The sequencing template was cDNA reverse transcribed from extracted RNA. Using immunoSEQ multiplex PCR, the repertoire was profiled, and TCRdb retains in-frame clones only, with some absent. The data hold around 300,000 clones, with about 62% observed a single time. The CDR3 covers 15 residues. With 2 bases removed from V and 2 bases from J, the gap between germline ends came to 12 bases. Germline V gene lookup returns CDR1 SGDLS and CDR2 YYNGEE. Treatment: oral pan-JAK inhibitor, 5-10 mg twice daily. The sequences come from CD4+ T cells sorted from blood, collected at approximately week 51, from a patient treated with tofacitinib. The origin of this receptor is a human donor with alopecia areata. J is TRBJ2-3 and V is TRBV9, with D maybe TRBD2 (6 bases). Written as DNA, the CDR3 is TGTGCCAGCAGCGTGGCCAGCGGGCCCACAGATACGCAGTATTTT. The encoded protein is CASSVASGPTDTQYF.